This record looks at one TCR beta chain sequence and its context. This clonotype has ten or more counts. There is no known antigen for this receptor. Base qualities are not provided; no much larger clone lies one nucleotide away. Unsorted PBMC libraries were generated from 2 million PBMCs stored in RNAlater at -80 °C until RNA extraction. Multiple sclerosis patients were enrolled in a US clinical protocol under which disease progression was evaluated by magnetic resonance imaging. Peripheral blood was subjected to Ficoll-Hypaque density gradient centrifugation to isolate PBMCs, which were then cryopreserved in liquid nitrogen. To synthesize cDNA, template-switch 5'RACE was performed with a primer carrying a 10-nucleotide random unique molecular identifier so that each TCR transcript was tagged. Over 170 million TCR-beta sequences, covering 15-18 subjects, were produced in each sequencing run. The RNeasy kit was used for extraction of total RNA. TCR-beta VDJ regions were amplified with primers for the TCR constant region and the 5'RACE anchor, using the KAPA Real-time Library Amplification kit. A first PCR added sample indexes and Illumina adaptors, after which a second PCR increased the library yield. After Ampure bead purification, the roughly 650 bp TCR product was size-selected on a 2% E-gel SizeSelection system. Library quality was checked on a Bioanalyzer, concentration was measured with Qubit, and libraries were quantified with the Kapa Library Quantification kit before pooling. An Illumina HiSeq 2500 was used to sequence the libraries paired-end at 2 x 150 bp. To increase sequence diversity, about 25-31% phiX was spiked into each library pool. The source study handled its data this way. The quality-filtered reads were processed with the UMI-based MiGEC pipeline, whose error correction step removed more than 75% of the raw TCR sequences. IMGT germline references were used for aligning VDJ genes, and each clonotype was defined as a unique CDR3 amino acid sequence together with its V-J genes. Clonal expansion, Shannon diversity and CDR3 relatedness (CalcPairwiseDistances, ClusterSamples) were evaluated with VDJtools, and phylogenetic trees were built with CLCbio workbench. Clones with at least 8 unique UMIs were defined as expanded, with this threshold being based on coefficient-of-variation modelling across technical triplicates. Using fastp trimming at Q25 and MiXCR clonotype assembly, TCRdb reanalyzed the public sequencing data and kept in-frame beta chains. Duplicate CDR3 protein sequences are folded into a single record with the most common DNA and genes. Here the V and J calls rest on TCRdb's processing, not on the authors' analysis. The sample table shows tens of thousands of distinct CDR3 sequences, and about 2% are seen once. The biggest ten clones account for 2% to 2.5% of the sample.

The data stem from a study of neurological immune-mediated disorders (dated by TCRdb to about 2019). Study-level background: Among the roughly 35 multiple sclerosis patients, about 31 had relapsing-remitting MS and 3 had secondary progressive MS. Peripheral blood TCR-beta repertoires from patients with HTLV-I-associated myelopathy (HAM/TSP), patients with multiple sclerosis, and healthy controls were compared in the study using UMI-based sequencing. Alongside PBMC samples, the set of 106 TCR-beta libraries contained longitudinal samples, technical triplicates, and paired CD4+ and CD8+ T-cell subsets that had been sorted. The cohort included approximately 68 subjects: approximately 14 with HAM/TSP, about 34 with multiple sclerosis, and around 20 healthy controls.

Study-level results and caveats: Repertoires from 18 of 34 MS patients were grouped by phylogenetic analysis into a cluster of related CDR3 sequences, suggesting a possible repertoire-level signature. No identical CDR3 amino acid sequences were found to be shared among expanded clones across subjects, suggesting that TCR-beta repertoires were private in all groups. No clinical or MRI features were associated with the MS cluster, and the authors said that larger cohorts are needed. TCR clonal expansion was highest in HAM/TSP patients and lowest in MS patients, with MS patients falling below even healthy controls.

Sequenced: PBMCs. The TCR sequence derives from a woman in her 40s with multiple sclerosis.

The CDR3 region: CASSQLGDEQYF. The nucleotides read TGTGCCAGCAGTCAGCTAGGGGACGAGCAGTACTTC. This chain is built from TRBV25-1 and TRBJ2-7; the D gene is perhaps TRBD1, on 5 matching bases. Trimming costs V 5 bases and J 5 bases, and their ends lie 10 bases apart. From its cysteine to its phenylalanine, the CDR3 spans 12 amino acids. Here the CDR3 DNA is all that survives: 36 bases in frame from base 1. The germline V gene yields MGHDK for CDR1 and SYGVNS for CDR2.